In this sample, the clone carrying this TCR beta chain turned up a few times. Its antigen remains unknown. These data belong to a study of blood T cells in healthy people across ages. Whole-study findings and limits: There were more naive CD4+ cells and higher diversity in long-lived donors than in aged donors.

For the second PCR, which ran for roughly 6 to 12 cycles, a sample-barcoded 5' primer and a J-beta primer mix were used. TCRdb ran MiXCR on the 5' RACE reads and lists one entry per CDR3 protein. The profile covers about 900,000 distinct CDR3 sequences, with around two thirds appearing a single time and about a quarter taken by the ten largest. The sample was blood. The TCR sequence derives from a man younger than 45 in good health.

The CDR3 loop is CASSRTGENEQFF. DNA of the CDR3: TGTGCCAGCAGTAGGACAGGGGAGAATGAGCAGTTCTTC. The rearrangement links TRBV6-4 to TRBJ2-1; 9 nucleotides match TRBD1. V was clipped by 5 bases and J by 7 bases; unmatched bases: 3. This CDR3 has 13 residues. Germline lookup yields CDR1 MRHNA and CDR2 SNTAGT.